These 32 T cell receptor beta chains were sequenced from one sample in a study of T cell clonality in common variable immunodeficiency (dated by TCRdb to the mid-2010s). The paper's findings and limits, for the study overall: CVID TCRbeta sequences reportedly showed fewer deletions and N-nucleotide insertions and lacked highly modified clones with 13 or more V deletions.

Library generation was performed with the immunoSEQ multiplex PCR assay. In its TCRdb copy, this immuneACCESS table keeps in-frame sequences only and misses some clones. Where compared with another copy, unresolved V genes explain less than half of these, and the others have no known cause. The table puts 25,000 to 35,000 clones in this sample, none counted just once. The ten most abundant clones make up roughly 27% of the sample. Which antigens these TCRs recognize remains unknown. Sequenced material: peripheral blood mononuclear cells. The receptors come from a human donor with common variable immunodeficiency.

Note on this clone: The read comes to an end 3 residues before the CDR3 does, leaving the germline J gene to fill in the end. The chain employs TRBV6-2 or TRBV6-3 and TRBJ2-1; 11 nucleotides agree with TRBD2. Trimming removed 0 bases from V and 5 bases from J; junction bases left unmatched: 6. Germline V gives CDR1 MNHEY, CDR2 SVGEGT. The CDR3 has 17 residues. The CDR3 region is CASSYSRTSGGNNEQFF. The covered CDR3 bases are TGTGCCAGCAGTTACTCGAGAACTAGCGGGGGAAACAATGAG.

This clone came up a few times. The read gets to within 3 residues of the CDR3 end, and the germline J gene fills in the rest. The V gene is TRBV6-2 or TRBV6-3, the J gene TRBJ2-7; the match to TRBD2 covers 9 bases. The germline V gene has CDR1 MNHEY and CDR2 SVGEGT. The CDR3 contains 16 residues. With 5 bases clipped from V and 5 bases from J, the junction kept 13 bases outside the gene matches. The part of the CDR3 DNA that was read is TGTGCCAGCAGTGACGGGACTAGCTTCCTTCTTCACGAG. This sequence encodes CASSDGTSFLLHE. The complete CDR3 sequence is CASSDGTSFLLHEQYF.

CDR3 loop: CASSRTGMEGYTF. Incomplete CDR3 DNA: TGTGCCAGTAGTAGAACAGGGATGGAAGGC. This chain joins TRBV19 and TRBJ1-2; D might be TRBD1 (6 bases). The read terminates 3 residues ahead of where the CDR3 ends, so the germline J gene completes it. The germline V gene encodes CDR1 LNHDA and CDR2 SQIVND (reference sequence). This CDR3 is built from 13 residues. The complete variable domain, with remaining parts taken from reference TRBV19 and TRBJ1-2, reads DGGITQSPKYLFRKEGQNVTLSCEQNLNHDAMYWYRQDPGQGLRLIYYSQIVNDFQKGDIAEGYSVSREKKESFPLTVTSAQKNPTAFYLCASSRTGMEGYTFGSGTRLTVV.

This clone was seen many times. Sequencing ends 3 residues short of the CDR3 end; the germline J gene provides the rest. The chain uses TRBV20-1 and TRBJ2-3, with D perhaps TRBD1 or TRBD2 (5 bases each). This CDR3 is built from 11 residues. Germline values: CDR1 DFQATT, CDR2 SNEGSKA (reference sequence). Between the trimmed V and J ends, which lost 7 bases and 5 bases, there was a span of 10 bases. The sequenced part of the CDR3 DNA is TGCAGTGGTGAGAGGGGAGATACG. The encoded protein is CSGERGDT. The CDR3 in full is CSGERGDTQYF.

This clone showed up many times. The observed sequence ends 3 residues before the CDR3 terminus, with the missing tail filled in from the germline J gene. This chain joins TRBV19 and TRBJ1-1; D remains unclear. CDR1 is LNHDA and CDR2 is SQIVND in the germline V gene (reference sequence). The germline V and J ends were trimmed by 4 bases and 3 bases, with 18 bases remaining between them. The CDR3 contains 16 residues. CDR3 protein: CASSTFFRTGYTEAFF. The DNA read from the CDR3 is TGTGCCAGTAGTACTTTCTTCCGGACGGGGTACACTGAA.

This clone came up a few times. Read data end 3 residues before the CDR3 end; the end is taken from the germline J gene. The V and J genes are TRBV19 and TRBJ2-7; 11 bases fit TRBD2. Losses at the gene ends were 6 bases for V and 6 bases for J; bases not matched to a gene: 10. CDR3 length: 15 amino acids. In germline, CDR1 is LNHDA, CDR2 SQIVND (reference sequence). Partial CDR3 DNA: TGTGCCAGTAGCGCGTTAGCGGGGGGGCAGGGCGAG. This codes for CASSALAGGQGE. The CDR3 in full is CASSALAGGQGEQYF.

This clone was seen only a few times. The read stops 3 residues short of the end of the CDR3; the missing end is completed from the germline J gene. The gene calls are TRBV23-1 and TRBJ2-3; 7 positions agree with TRBD1. TRBV23-1 is classed as an ORF, of uncertain function. This CDR3 is 16 amino acids long. With 6 bases clipped from V and 1 base from J, the junction kept 10 bases outside the gene matches. CDR3 loop: CASSGIGTAGTDTQYF. CDR3 bases read: TGCGCCAGCAGCGGTATAGGGACAGCCGGCACAGATACG.

This clone was counted between two and nine times. The CDR3 end lies 3 residues beyond the end of the read and is filled in from the germline J gene. J is TRBJ2-3 and V is TRBV7-7; TRBD2 matches 8 bases. Germline CDR1 is SSHAT and CDR2 is FNYEAQ (reference sequence). J lost 3 bases, V lost 2 bases, and 7 bases had no gene match. The CDR3 length is 16 residues. The CDR3 DNA, read in part, is TGTGCCAGCAGCTTAAGTCCCAGCGGGGGAACAGATACG. It translates to CASSLSPSGGTDT. The complete CDR3 reads CASSLSPSGGTDTQYF.

A few counts support this clone. With the read ending 3 residues before the CDR3 end, the germline J gene is used to fill in that end. The V call is TRBV19, the J call TRBJ1-1; D remains ambiguous. Germline loops: CDR1 LNHDA, CDR2 SQIVND (reference sequence). The CDR3 is made up of 14 amino acids. Trimming took off 5 bases at V and 0 bases at J, with 10 bases between the two ends. The chain's CDR3 is CASSLEGLNTEAFF. CDR3 bases read: TGTGCCAGTAGTCTCGAAGGGTTGAACACTGAA.

This clone was counted a few times. The CDR3 end falls 3 residues outside the read, so it is completed with the germline J gene. The chain is built from TRBV7-8 and TRBJ2-5, with TRBD2 matching over 12 bases. The germline V gene has CDR1 SGHVS and CDR2 FQNEAQ. The CDR3 is 16 amino acids. The J segment lost 1 base and the V segment lost 5 bases, leaving 5 bases of the junction unmatched. CDR3 bases read: TGTGCCAGCAGCATCGGACTAGCGGGGAGCCAAGAGACC. Protein: CASSIGLAGSQET. The entire CDR3 is CASSIGLAGSQETQYF.

Comment on this clone: Read coverage stops 3 residues before the CDR3 terminus; the germline J gene supplies the remainder. The V call is TRBV30, the J call TRBJ1-4, with a possible D match to TRBD1 (6 bases). CDR3 size: 14 residues. Germline CDR1 and CDR2: GTSNPN and SVGIG (reference sequence). The sequenced CDR3 bases are TGTGCCTGGAGCGGATTCGGGACAACGGAGGAA. It encodes CAWSGFGTTEE. The complete CDR3 reads CAWSGFGTTEELFF.

This clone was recorded many times. This CDR3 is CASSRGEGSNQPQHF. The DNA read from the CDR3 is TGCGCCAGCAGCCGGGGGGAGGGCAGCAATCAGCCC. The V call is TRBV5-1, the J call TRBJ1-5; perhaps TRBD1 as D (5 bases). The CDR3 end is not reached by the read, which stops 3 residues before it; the germline J gene fills it in. CDR3 length: 15 amino acids. In germline, CDR1 is SGHRS, CDR2 YFSETQ. Trimming removed 4 bases from V and 1 base from J, with 12 bases in between.

This clone was observed at least ten times. The read is 3 residues too short to cover the CDR3 end, so that end is filled in from the germline J gene. The rearrangement uses TRBV18 and TRBJ2-5; the D gene is possibly TRBD2 (6 bases). Per the germline V gene, CDR1 is KGHSH and CDR2 is LQKENI. This CDR3 contains 14 residues. Trimming cost V 6 bases and J 1 base, with 12 bases left between them. Incomplete CDR3 DNA: TGTGCCAGCTCTCCCGGGGACTCCCAAGAGACC. Protein: CASSPGDSQET. The whole CDR3 region reads CASSPGDSQETQYF.

CDR3 DNA, as far as it was read: TGTGCCAGTAGTTCCAACTCCGGGACAGGTTCATCCAAAAACATT. Encoded protein: CASSSNSGTGSSKNI. The complete CDR3 sequence is CASSSNSGTGSSKNIQYF. V usage is TRBV19 and J usage is TRBJ2-4; 8 nucleotides agree with TRBD1. The read falls 3 residues short of the CDR3 end, and the missing part is taken from the germline J gene. Germline-derived CDR1 and CDR2 are LNHDA and SQIVND (reference sequence). V gave up 5 bases and J gave up 2 bases; unmatched junction bases: 14. The CDR3 covers 18 residues.

Concerning this clone itself: The read ends 3 residues before the CDR3 terminus; that terminus is restored from the germline J gene. J is TRBJ2-1 and V is TRBV6-2 or TRBV6-3; 10 bases fit TRBD2. This CDR3 spans 16 amino acids. CDR1 and CDR2 from the germline V gene are MNHEY and SVGEGT. Trimming at V came to 4 bases and at J to 7 bases, leaving 10 bases not matched to a gene. The CDR3 region is CASSLPKRGGRNEQFF. The part of the CDR3 DNA that was read is TGTGCCAGCAGTTTGCCGAAGCGGGGGGGCCGAAATGAG.

This clone has at least ten counts. The missing CDR3 end, 3 residues past where the read stops, is filled in from the germline J gene. This sequence joins TRBV9 and TRBJ1-4, with 9 bases lining up with TRBD1. This CDR3 comprises 14 residues. The junction had 4 bases not matched to a gene; V was cut back by 4 bases and J by 6 bases. Germline CDR1 and CDR2: SGDLS and YYNGEE. The DNA read from the CDR3 is TGTGCCAGCAGCCCGAGGACAGGGGATGAAAAA. Encoded protein: CASSPRTGDEK. The complete CDR3 protein is CASSPRTGDEKLFF.

Relative to its sample, this clone is medium-sized. Read data end 3 residues before the CDR3 end; the end is taken from the germline J gene. The V and J genes are TRBV7-8 and TRBJ2-3; 9 nucleotides line up with TRBD2. Germline loops: CDR1 SGHVS, CDR2 FQNEAQ. CDR3 length equals 17 residues. The J segment lost 5 bases and the V segment lost 5 bases, leaving 14 bases of the junction unmatched. This CDR3 is CASSRSGRGGAGDTQYF. CDR3 bases read: TGTGCCAGCAGCCGCTCCGGGCGCGGGGGGGCTGGAGATACG.

Remarks on this clone: Sequencing ends 3 residues short of the CDR3 end; the germline J gene provides the rest. V is TRBV19 and J is TRBJ2-6; the match to TRBD2 covers 10 bases. Germline-derived CDR1 and CDR2 are LNHDA and SQIVND (reference sequence). The CDR3 spans 17 residues. V gave up 9 bases and J gave up 3 bases; unmatched junction bases: 11. The CDR3 DNA, read in part, is TGTGCCAGCCGACCTAGCGGGGGCCTTGGTGGGGCCAACGTC. It codes for CASRPSGGLGGANV. In full, the CDR3 is CASRPSGGLGGANVLTF.

For this clone: From the germline J gene comes the end of the CDR3, since the read stops 3 residues before it. V gene TRBV7-6 combines with J gene TRBJ2-1; the D gene is possibly TRBD1 (7 bases). Trimming took off 1 base at V and 4 bases at J, with 14 bases between the two ends. CDR1 and CDR2 from the germline V gene are SGHVS and FNYEAQ. This CDR3 contains 16 residues. CDR3 DNA (partial): TGTGCCAGCAGCTTAGGCCAGGGGGGCGTTTACAATGAG. Encoded protein: CASSLGQGGVYNE. The whole CDR3 sequence reads CASSLGQGGVYNEQFF.

Regarding this clone: From the germline J gene comes the end of the CDR3, since the read stops 3 residues before it. The chain recombines TRBV5-1 with TRBJ1-2; perhaps TRBD1 as D (6 bases). CDR3 length equals 15 residues. CDR1 and CDR2 from the germline V gene are SGHRS and YFSETQ. V was shortened by 4 bases and J by 0 bases, with 13 bases between the two germline ends. The sequenced part of the CDR3 DNA is TGCGCCAGCAGCCTAATGACAGGCACTAACTATGGC. Protein: CASSLMTGTNYG. The entire CDR3 sequence reads CASSLMTGTNYGYTF.

This clone has ten or more counts. The read terminates 3 residues ahead of where the CDR3 ends, so the germline J gene completes it. This chain links TRBV30 with TRBJ2-2; no definite D call. The CDR3 is 12 amino acids. Germline V gene sequence: CDR1 GTSNPN, CDR2 SVGIG (reference sequence). Trimming stripped 0 bases from V and 6 bases from J, with 5 bases between. The covered CDR3 bases are TGTGCCTGGAGTGTAATATCCGGGGAG. Translation: CAWSVISGE. The entire CDR3 sequence reads CAWSVISGELFF.

This clone was seen only a few times. The read ends 3 residues shy of where the CDR3 ends; the end is completed using the germline J gene. The chain joins TRBV7-9 to TRBJ1-2; weak D call: TRBD1 (5 bases). The germline gives CDR1 SEHNR, CDR2 FQNEAQ (reference sequence). The CDR3 has 14 residues. V lost 5 bases to trimming and J lost 6 bases, with 16 bases between them. The CDR3 loop reads CASSPKVGPHGYTF. The covered CDR3 bases are TGTGCCAGCAGCCCTAAGGTGGGGCCCCATGGC.

This clone was observed a few times. The CDR3 extends 3 residues past the end of the read, so its final part is completed from the germline J gene. This chain links TRBV5-1 with TRBJ2-1, with 7 bases that match TRBD2. J lost 5 bases, V lost 6 bases, and 8 bases had no gene match. The CDR3 is 14 amino acids. Germline V gene data show CDR1 as SGHRS and CDR2 as YFSETQ. CDR3: CASTPPGLDNEQFF. The DNA read from the CDR3 is TGCGCCAGCACCCCCCCCGGACTAGACAATGAG.

This clone was counted a few times. The read finishes 3 residues shy of the CDR3 end, and the germline J gene is used to complete it. V is TRBV20-1 and J is TRBJ1-2, with TRBD1 matching over 7 bases. The CDR3 covers 14 residues. J lost 7 bases, V lost 3 bases, and 11 bases had no gene match. Germline assignment: CDR1 DFQATT and CDR2 SNEGSKA (reference sequence). The CDR3 loop is CSARREGGAFGYTF. The part of the CDR3 DNA that was read is TGCAGTGCTAGGAGGGAAGGGGGCGCGTTTGGC.

Notes on this clone: The read terminates 3 residues before the CDR3 end, so the remaining end is supplied by the germline J gene. This chain uses TRBV4-2 with TRBJ2-7; possible D gene TRBD2, 6 bases. The germline CDR1 and CDR2 sequences are LGHNA and YNFKEQ. The CDR3 runs to 15 residues. V was shortened by 2 bases and J by 2 bases, with 13 bases between the two germline ends. The DNA read from the CDR3 is TGTGCCAGCAGCCAATTTCAGGACTACCCCTACGAG. Amino acid sequence: CASSQFQDYPYE. The whole CDR3 sequence reads CASSQFQDYPYEQYF.

Comment on this clone: The CDR3 end falls 3 residues outside the read, so it is completed with the germline J gene. This chain connects TRBV6-2 or TRBV6-3 to TRBJ2-3, with a tentative D call TRBD2 (7 bases). Germline V gene lookup returns CDR1 MNHEY and CDR2 SVGEGT. With 3 bases removed from V and 5 bases from J, the gap between germline ends came to 18 bases. This CDR3 comprises 16 residues. The part of the CDR3 DNA that was read is TGTGCCAGCAGTTATCCTCGTTCGGGGGGCGAAGATACG. Its protein product is CASSYPRSGGEDT. The complete CDR3 sequence is CASSYPRSGGEDTQYF.

Details on this clone: The CDR3 goes on 3 residues after the read ends, and that part is filled in from the germline J gene. The chain employs TRBV7-7 and TRBJ2-5; TRBD2 is a possible D gene (5 bases). Germline V gives CDR1 SSHAT, CDR2 FNYEAQ (reference sequence). The CDR3 runs 14 residues. V lost 1 base and J 0 bases, leaving 6 bases between the germline ends. The part of the CDR3 DNA that was read is TGTGCCAGCAGCTTAGGAGCGGACCAAGAGACC. This gives the protein CASSLGADQET. The full CDR3 reads CASSLGADQETQYF.

This clone was counted a few times. The read falls 3 residues short of the CDR3 end, and the missing part is taken from the germline J gene. V usage is TRBV19 and J usage is TRBJ1-1; D uncertain. Germline CDR1 and CDR2: LNHDA and SQIVND (reference sequence). The CDR3 totals 11 residues. V lost 4 bases to trimming and J lost 6 bases, with 6 bases between them. CDR3 loop: CASSSGSEAFF. The covered CDR3 bases are TGTGCCAGTAGTAGCGGGTCTGAA.

This clone came up many times. The read terminates 3 residues ahead of where the CDR3 ends, so the germline J gene completes it. The V call is TRBV6-2 or TRBV6-3, the J call TRBJ1-1; D gene ambiguous. Between the trimmed V and J ends, which lost 4 bases and 4 bases, there was a span of 13 bases. CDR3 length: 14 amino acids. Germline assignment: CDR1 MNHEY and CDR2 SVGEGT. CDR3 region: CASSSLRSGTEAFF. The sequenced part of the CDR3 DNA is TGTGCCAGCAGTTCCCTCCGTTCGGGCACTGAA.

Regarding this clone: The read terminates 3 residues before the CDR3 end, so the remaining end is supplied by the germline J gene. The chain recombines TRBV6-2 or TRBV6-3 with TRBJ2-3, with TRBD1 matching 9 bases. Looked up from germline, CDR1 is MNHEY and CDR2 is SVGEGT. The junction had 10 bases not matched to a gene; V was cut back by 6 bases and J by 6 bases. The CDR3 extends over 15 amino acids. The CDR3 spells CASSSTGGGVDTQYF. CDR3 DNA (partial): TGTGCCAGCAGCTCTACAGGGGGCGGAGTGGATACG.

On this clone itself: The CDR3 end is not reached by the read, which stops 3 residues before it; the germline J gene fills it in. The rearrangement links TRBV5-1 to TRBJ2-5; D may be TRBD1 (5 bases). Germline V lookup: CDR1 SGHRS, CDR2 YFSETQ. The CDR3 loop spans 17 amino acids. V lost 0 bases to trimming and J lost 5 bases, with 20 bases between them. Partial CDR3 DNA: TGCGCCAGCAGCTTGGAGGGGAACGGGTACGGGCGGGAGACC. Protein product: CASSLEGNGYGRET. The whole CDR3 is CASSLEGNGYGRETQYF.

This clone was seen only a few times. The read stops 3 residues short of the end of the CDR3; the missing end is completed from the germline J gene. The rearrangement links TRBV5-1 to TRBJ2-5, with 8 bases lining up with TRBD2. Trimming took 0 bases from V and 3 from J; bases not matched to a gene: 4. The CDR3 runs to 15 residues. Germline CDR1 reads SGHRS; CDR2 reads YFSETQ. CDR3 in amino acids: CASSLGSGAEETQYF. The sequenced CDR3 bases are TGCGCCAGCAGCTTGGGTAGCGGGGCGGAAGAGACC.